The rows below give T cell receptor beta chains drawn from one sample of a study of cytomegalovirus exposure and HLA in healthy donors. Method: immunoSEQ multiplex PCR; TCRdb's copy keeps in-frame clones and lacks some. Among about 190,000 clones, 84% were seen once, and the ten largest hold about 2.6%. Sequenced input: PBMCs. Receptors were obtained from a woman aged 45 to 65 in good health and CMV-seropositive. Both conserved end residues are part of each CDR3. D genes are given only for firm matches. A clone size is listed for some rows: how often the clone was seen (once, few, many), or a class if it is expanded.

CDR3 DNA	CDR3 protein	J gene	clone size	V gene	D gene
TGCGCCAGCAGCCTTTTAGGACTAGCGGGGGGTAATGAGCAGTTCTTC	CASSLLGLAGGNEQFF	TRBJ2-1	.	TRBV4-1	TRBD2
TGTGCCAGCAGCGCCGTCTCAGGATCATTCACTGAAGCTTTCTTT	CASSAVSGSFTEAFF	TRBJ1-1	.	TRBV11-2	.
TGTGCCTGGAGTCCCGGCTATGGCTACACCTTC	CAWSPGYGYTF	TRBJ1-2	once	TRBV30	.
TGTGCCAGCAGTTCTACGGCCTACAGGGAAGTCAATGAGCAGTTCTTC	CASSSTAYREVNEQFF	TRBJ2-1	.	TRBV28	.
TGTGCCAGCAGCTTAAGTTCTTCGAGCTCCTACGAGCAGTACTTC	CASSLSSSSSYEQYF	TRBJ2-7	.	TRBV7-2	.
TGTGCCAGCAGTTCCTCCGGGACAGGGGTCTCCTACAATGAGCAGTTCTTC	CASSSSGTGVSYNEQFF	TRBJ2-1	.	TRBV27	TRBD1
TGCGCCAGCAGCCAAGTCGTACATCAAGAGACCCAGTACTTC	CASSQVVHQETQYF	TRBJ2-5	.	TRBV4-1	.
TGTGCCAGCAGCTCCGCAGGGTACGTGAGGGAGCAGTACTTC	CASSSAGYVREQYF	TRBJ2-7	.	TRBV5-8	.
TGTGCCAGAAGCTTGGGAGGTTCCGACCACACAGATACGCAGTATTTT	CARSLGGSDHTDTQYF	TRBJ2-3	.	TRBV5-3	.
TGTGCCAGCAGCTTAGTCGGGCGGAGGGAGACCCAGTACTTC	CASSLVGRRETQYF	TRBJ2-5	.	TRBV13	.
TGCAGCGTTGAAGCTATTAGGGGGCGAATAAATGAGCAGTTCTTC	CSVEAIRGRINEQFF	TRBJ2-1	.	TRBV29-1	TRBD1
TGCGCCAGCAGACTTAGCGGGGGAGGGGAGACCCAGTACTTC	CASRLSGGGETQYF	TRBJ2-5	few	TRBV5-1	TRBD2
TGCGCCAGCAGCTTGGCCGCGGGGACAGGGCCGTCATATGGCTACACCTTC	CASSLAAGTGPSYGYTF	TRBJ1-2	few	TRBV5-1	TRBD1
TGTGCCATCGGGAATAGCGGGTCCCAAGAGACCCAGTACTTC	CAIGNSGSQETQYF	TRBJ2-5	.	TRBV10-3	TRBD2
TGTGCCATCAGTGTGGCGGGGGCTGCATTCTCTGGGGCCAACGTCCTGACTTTC	CAISVAGAAFSGANVLTF	TRBJ2-6	.	TRBV10-3	.
TGTGCCAGCAGCTTGGCCGGAGGGTTAGCGTTGACAGATACGCAGTATTTT	CASSLAGGLALTDTQYF	TRBJ2-3	.	TRBV5-6	.
TGCAGCGCCGAGCGGGGGACAGGGAATGAAAAACTGTTTTTT	CSAERGTGNEKLFF	TRBJ1-4	.	TRBV29-1	TRBD1
TGTGCCAGCAGACCAACAGGGGGCAGTCAGCCCCAGCATTTT	CASRPTGGSQPQHF	TRBJ1-5	.	TRBV28	TRBD1
TGTGCCAGCAGCCAGGTTCGCCGAAACACTGAAGCTTTCTTT	CASSQVRRNTEAFF	TRBJ1-1	.	TRBV27	.
TGTGCCGCAGGACAGGGGGCGGGCTCACCCCTCCACTTT	CAAGQGAGSPLHF	TRBJ1-6	.	TRBV10-3	TRBD1
TGTGCCAGCAGCGCGAACTACTATGGCTACACCTTC	CASSANYYGYTF	TRBJ1-2	.	TRBV9	.
TGTGCCAGCAGTTACAACTCGGGTGAGACCCAGTACTTC	CASSYNSGETQYF	TRBJ2-5	.	TRBV6-6	.
TGTGCCAGCTCACTGACTAGCACAGATACGCAGTATTTT	CASSLTSTDTQYF	TRBJ2-3	.	TRBV18	.
TGCGCCAGCAGCTTGAATGCCTGGGAGGGGAGGGAGACCCAGTACTTC	CASSLNAWEGRETQYF	TRBJ2-5	.	TRBV5-1	TRBD2
TGTGCCAGCACCGGCAGGGGATCCACAGATACGCAGTATTTT	CASTGRGSTDTQYF	TRBJ2-3	.	TRBV2	.
TGTGCCAGCAGCTTAGGAGGGTCTCGGGAGCAGTACTTC	CASSLGGSREQYF	TRBJ2-7	once	TRBV7-9	.
TGTGCCAGCAGCTTAAGCCTTAACTATGGCTACACCTTC	CASSLSLNYGYTF	TRBJ1-2	.	TRBV11-2	.
TGTGCCACCAGCAGGGAACAGGGGGTAGCTAATGAAAAACTGTTTTTT	CATSREQGVANEKLFF	TRBJ1-4	.	TRBV15	TRBD1
TGTGCCAGCAGCCCGACAGCCGGGCCCAACTATGGCTACACCTTC	CASSPTAGPNYGYTF	TRBJ1-2	.	TRBV9	.
TGTGCCAGCACCCTAGATCCAACCTACAATGAGCAGTTCTTC	CASTLDPTYNEQFF	TRBJ2-1	once	TRBV6-5	.